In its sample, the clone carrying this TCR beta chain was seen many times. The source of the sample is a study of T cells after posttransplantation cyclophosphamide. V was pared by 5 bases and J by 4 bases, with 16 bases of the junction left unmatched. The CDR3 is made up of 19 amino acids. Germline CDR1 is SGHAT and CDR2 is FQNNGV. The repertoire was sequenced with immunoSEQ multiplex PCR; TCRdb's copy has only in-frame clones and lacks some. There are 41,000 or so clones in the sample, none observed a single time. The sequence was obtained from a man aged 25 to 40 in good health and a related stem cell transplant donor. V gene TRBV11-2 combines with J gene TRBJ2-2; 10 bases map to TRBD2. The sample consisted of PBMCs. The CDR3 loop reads CASSKGLAAAPRGTGELFF. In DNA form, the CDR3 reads TGTGCCAGCAGCAAAGGACTAGCGGCAGCTCCGAGGGGCACCGGGGAGCTGTTTTTT.